The rows below give T cell receptor beta chains drawn from one sample of a study of blood T cell repertoires in COVID-19. Here immunoSEQ multiplex PCR was the method, and the copy in TCRdb shows in-frame clones only, minus some. The sample lists 150,000 or so clones; about 90% were seen once. The sample consisted of peripheral blood. These receptors came from a man aged 50-59 years with acute or convalescent COVID-19. The CDR3 runs from the conserved cysteine through the conserved F or W. The order of the fields is V gene, clone size, J gene, CDR3 length, CDR3 protein. Clone size appears in some rows only: once, few, many, or a class for an expanded clone.

v_call: TRBV28
clone_size: .
j_call: TRBJ1-5
cdr3_length: 14
cdr3_aa: CASSLLLSNQPQHF

v_call: TRBV6-5
clone_size: .
j_call: TRBJ2-1
cdr3_length: 15
cdr3_aa: CASSYLQGAYNEQFF

v_call: TRBV30
clone_size: .
j_call: TRBJ2-2
cdr3_length: 12
cdr3_aa: CAWRFFTGELFF

v_call: TRBV15
clone_size: .
j_call: TRBJ1-2
cdr3_length: 15
cdr3_aa: CATSRPGLGANGYTF

v_call: TRBV5-8
clone_size: .
j_call: TRBJ2-7
cdr3_length: 15
cdr3_aa: CASSLTSGLPYEQYF

v_call: TRBV28
clone_size: .
j_call: TRBJ2-7
cdr3_length: 13
cdr3_aa: CASSLGGRDEQYF

v_call: TRBV29-1
clone_size: .
j_call: TRBJ1-1
cdr3_length: 13
cdr3_aa: CSVRGLGNTEAFF

v_call: TRBV10-1
clone_size: .
j_call: TRBJ2-1
cdr3_length: 15
cdr3_aa: CASSPGGERHNEQFF

v_call: TRBV18
clone_size: once
j_call: TRBJ1-1
cdr3_length: 15
cdr3_aa: CASSLTGVGDTEAFF

v_call: TRBV2
clone_size: .
j_call: TRBJ1-5
cdr3_length: 14
cdr3_aa: CASRTGFSNQPQHF

v_call: TRBV5-1
clone_size: .
j_call: TRBJ1-2
cdr3_length: 14
cdr3_aa: CASSPSDRRGGYTF